This T cell receptor beta chain originates from a study of cytomegalovirus exposure and HLA in healthy donors. A remark on this clone: Germline and junction disagree at one end, which may indicate a read error. Other DNA sequences in this sample translate to the same CDR3.

PCR primers comprised 60 Vbeta and 13 Jbeta primers. The method was immunoSEQ multiplex PCR; TCRdb's version includes in-frame clones alone and lacks a portion of them. The sample records around 170,000 clones, around 68% being singletons. This CDR3 has 17 residues. The germline gives CDR1 MGHRA, CDR2 YSYEKL. This chain links TRBV4-1 with TRBJ2-5; tentatively, D is TRBD2 (5 bases). This receptor was obtained from a girl aged 10 to 17 in good health and CMV-seronegative. Sequencing was carried out using PBMCs. The CDR3 region is CASSQDRLQAVKETQYF. The CDR3 DNA sequence: TGCGCTAGCAGCCAAGATCGTCTTCAAGCGGTGAAAGAGACCCAGTACTTC.